This is a list of T cell receptor beta chains from one sample in a study of long-term antiretroviral therapy in people with HIV. Produced via immunoSEQ multiplex PCR; TCRdb's table is partial and in-frame only. There are around 2,500 clones in the sample; 79% occur only once, and about 8.6% lies in the top ten. This specimen consisted of unsorted PBMCs, obtained 0.4 years before starting antiretroviral therapy. The receptor set was obtained from a woman aged 40 to 50 with HIV. The CDR3 runs from the conserved cysteine through the conserved F or W. Each record gives: V gene, D gene, clone size, J gene, CDR3 protein, CDR3 DNA. A D gene is named only where the DNA matches it firmly. Not every row has a clone size; where given, it reads once, few, many or a size class.

V gene: TRBV27
D gene: .
clone size: .
J gene: TRBJ1-2
CDR3 protein: CASSPGQNYGYTF
CDR3 DNA: TGTGCCAGCAGTCCGGGACAAAACTATGGCTACACCTTC

V gene: TRBV7-9
D gene: TRBD2
clone size: .
J gene: TRBJ2-1
CDR3 protein: CASSVGGDYEQFF
CDR3 DNA: TGTGCCAGCAGCGTAGGTGGGGACTACGAGCAGTTCTTC

V gene: TRBV5-1
D gene: .
clone size: once
J gene: TRBJ2-2
CDR3 protein: CASSSEHRVGTGELFF
CDR3 DNA: TGCGCCAGCAGCTCGGAGCACAGGGTGGGGACCGGGGAGCTGTTTTTT

V gene: TRBV18
D gene: TRBD2
clone size: .
J gene: TRBJ2-3
CDR3 protein: CASGRRESDTQYF
CDR3 DNA: TGTGCCAGCGGGCGGCGGGAGTCAGATACGCAGTATTTT

V gene: TRBV28
D gene: TRBD1
clone size: .
J gene: TRBJ2-5
CDR3 protein: CASSPRGLEGETQYF
CDR3 DNA: TGTGCCAGCAGTCCCAGGGGGCTAGAAGGGGAGACCCAGTACTTC

V gene: TRBV16
D gene: .
clone size: .
J gene: TRBJ1-1
CDR3 protein: CASSQSYLKDTEAFF
CDR3 DNA: TGTGCCAGCAGCCAATCTTATCTAAAGGACACTGAAGCTTTCTTT

V gene: TRBV2
D gene: .
clone size: .
J gene: TRBJ2-7
CDR3 protein: CASRWVNGATYEQYF
CDR3 DNA: TGTGCCAGCAGGTGGGTTAACGGCGCGACCTACGAGCAGTACTTC

V gene: TRBV18
D gene: TRBD1
clone size: .
J gene: TRBJ1-5
CDR3 protein: CASSGTAVDQPQHF
CDR3 DNA: TGTGCCAGTTCCGGGACAGCAGTTGATCAGCCCCAGCATTTT

V gene: TRBV15
D gene: TRBD2
clone size: .
J gene: TRBJ2-3
CDR3 protein: CATSRDLPSGRSTDTQYF
CDR3 DNA: TGTGCCACCAGCAGAGATCTGCCAAGCGGGAGAAGCACAGATACGCAGTATTTT

V gene: TRBV6-4
D gene: .
clone size: .
J gene: TRBJ1-2
CDR3 protein: CASSAGDVYGYTF
CDR3 DNA: TGTGCCAGCAGTGCCGGGGACGTCTATGGCTACACCTTC

V gene: TRBV5-5
D gene: .
clone size: .
J gene: TRBJ2-7
CDR3 protein: CASIMSVRDATYEQYF
CDR3 DNA: TGTGCCAGCATCATGAGTGTTAGGGACGCCACTTACGAGCAGTACTTC

V gene: TRBV28
D gene: .
clone size: .
J gene: TRBJ1-4
CDR3 protein: CASSLWDAGEGEKLFF
CDR3 DNA: TGTGCCAGCAGTTTATGGGACGCGGGGGAGGGTGAAAAACTGTTTTTT

V gene: TRBV5-1
D gene: .
clone size: .
J gene: TRBJ1-4
CDR3 protein: CASSLVQGGEKLFF
CDR3 DNA: TGCGCCAGCAGCTTGGTTCAGGGAGGTGAAAAACTGTTTTTT

V gene: TRBV28
D gene: .
clone size: few
J gene: TRBJ2-3
CDR3 protein: CASSSLAQSGSTQYF
CDR3 DNA: TGTGCCAGCAGTTCCCTAGCCCAGTCTGGGAGTACGCAGTATTTT

V gene: TRBV9
D gene: .
clone size: few
J gene: TRBJ2-5
CDR3 protein: CASSPRGQFQETQYF
CDR3 DNA: TGTGCCAGCAGCCCCAGAGGACAGTTCCAAGAGACCCAGTACTTC

V gene: TRBV6-1
D gene: .
clone size: .
J gene: TRBJ1-1
CDR3 protein: CASSDRVMNTEAFF
CDR3 DNA: TGTGCCAGCAGTGACAGGGTGATGAACACTGAAGCTTTCTTT

V gene: TRBV6-6
D gene: TRBD1
clone size: once
J gene: TRBJ2-1
CDR3 protein: CASSFVGTGLYNEQFF
CDR3 DNA: TGTGCCAGCAGTTTCGTAGGGACAGGACTTTACAATGAGCAGTTCTTC

V gene: TRBV7-2
D gene: .
clone size: .
J gene: TRBJ2-7
CDR3 protein: CASRTGGSYEQYF
CDR3 DNA: TGTGCCAGCCGGACCGGGGGTTCCTACGAGCAGTACTTC

V gene: TRBV6-1
D gene: TRBD1
clone size: once
J gene: TRBJ2-3
CDR3 protein: CASLRDRGTDTQYF
CDR3 DNA: TGTGCCAGCCTTCGGGACAGGGGAACAGATACGCAGTATTTT

V gene: TRBV6-5
D gene: .
clone size: .
J gene: TRBJ2-5
CDR3 protein: CASSSPKGRETQYF
CDR3 DNA: TGTGCCAGCAGTTCCCCCAAAGGCCGAGAGACCCAGTACTTC

V gene: TRBV19
D gene: .
clone size: .
J gene: TRBJ1-5
CDR3 protein: CASSMGLGGYSNQPQHF
CDR3 DNA: TGTGCCAGTAGTATGGGGTTGGGAGGTTATAGCAATCAGCCCCAGCATTTT

V gene: TRBV7-9
D gene: TRBD2
clone size: .
J gene: TRBJ2-1
CDR3 protein: CASSLQGTLAGRSFF
CDR3 DNA: TGTGCCAGCAGCTTACAAGGGACTCTAGCGGGACGGTCGTTCTTC

V gene: TRBV28
D gene: TRBD2
clone size: .
J gene: TRBJ2-7
CDR3 protein: CASGAGTRVLEQYF
CDR3 DNA: TGTGCCAGCGGGGCCGGGACTAGAGTTCTCGAGCAGTACTTC

V gene: TRBV27
D gene: TRBD1
clone size: few
J gene: TRBJ1-5
CDR3 protein: CASSETGFSNQPQHF
CDR3 DNA: TGTGCCAGCAGTGAGACAGGGTTTAGCAATCAGCCCCAGCATTTT